This TCR beta chain was captured by sequencing in a study of blood T cell repertoires in COVID-19. Clones were read by immunoSEQ multiplex PCR, and TCRdb kept only the in-frame ones, dropping some. The sample includes about 200,000 clones, 70% to 90% seen only once; the top ten take 6.2%. The CDR3 is made up of 16 amino acids. Germline V gene sequence: CDR1 LGHNA, CDR2 YSLEER. Trimming pared 9 bases from V and 7 bases from J, leaving 24 bases between. The specimen was peripheral blood. The gene calls are TRBV4-3 and TRBJ2-2; perhaps TRBD2 as D (6 bases). The TCR sequence derives from a woman aged 40-49 years who had recovered from COVID-19. The CDR3, as DNA: TGCGCCAGTCGGTCTGACTCCGGGAGAAGTGGCGGGGAGCTGTTTTTT. Its translation is CASRSDSGRSGGELFF.